The clone carrying this T cell receptor beta chain has ten or more counts. Antigen unknown. The data stem from a study of identical twins. Unique molecular identifiers were present on cDNA, and template switching added a universal primer site. TCRdb itself ran the 5' RACE reads through MiXCR, one entry per CDR3 protein. The sample records approximately 630,000 distinct CDR3 sequences, around 7.5% being singletons. V was clipped by 5 bases and J by 9 bases; unmatched bases: 0. CDR1 is ENHRY and CDR2 is SYGVKD in the germline V gene. This CDR3 has 11 amino acids. Study observations and caveats: The study found that models underestimated out-of-frame TCR alpha sharing in monozygotic twins. Insertions were reduced in abundant cord blood beta clonotypes but not in memory repertoires.

The sample also formed part of further work on yellow fever vaccine responses in identical twins. This second report adds: Reportedly, twins showed a vaccine T cell response that looked partly convergent and partly personalized.

The sequenced sample was PBMCs. The chain is built from TRBV10-3 and TRBJ2-1; 8 nucleotides match TRBD2. The clonotype was recovered from a woman under 30 in good health. CDR3 DNA: TGTGCCATCAGTAGCGGGAGTGAGCAGTTCTTC. Its translation is CAISSGSEQFF.